What follows are 29 T cell receptor beta chains derived from one specimen sequenced in a study of monozygotic twins with inflammatory bowel disease. TCRdb derives one entry per CDR3 protein from the 5' RACE reads, leaving out DNA. Its listing shows 140,000 to 150,000 distinct CDR3 sequences. Sequencing was performed on blood. Source of these receptors: a human donor with ulcerative colitis or Crohn's disease, or a healthy co-twin of an affected twin (not recorded which).

The genes are TRBV20-1 and TRBJ2-5; as DNA is missing, the TRBD1 call by TCRdb cannot be tested. The CDR3 has 13 amino acids. From germline, CDR1 is DFQATT and CDR2 SNEGSKA (reference sequence). The chain's CDR3 is CSARDRVTETQYF.

J is TRBJ1-5 and V is TRBV7-9; TCRdb indicates TRBD1, and absent DNA this call remains unverified. The CDR3 contains 14 residues. In germline, CDR1 is SEHNR, CDR2 FQNEAQ (reference sequence). This CDR3 is CASGRGQGNQPQHF.

V is TRBV5-1 and J is TRBJ1-1. CDR3 size: 15 residues. Germline values: CDR1 SGHRS, CDR2 YFSETQ. Here the CDR3 reads CASSIGTAGEQEAFF.

The gene calls are TRBV5-1 and TRBJ1-2. This CDR3 contains 15 residues. The germline gives CDR1 SGHRS, CDR2 YFSETQ. CDR3 loop: CASSLDRRSNYGYTF.

V is TRBV3-1 and J is TRBJ1-2; TCRdb's D gene call, TRBD1, goes unchecked for lack of DNA. This CDR3 has 17 amino acids. The germline gives CDR1 LGHDT, CDR2 YNNKEL (reference sequence). CDR3 in amino acids: CASSPFLQGAPGYGYTF. The full variable domain, its missing parts supplied by reference TRBV3-1 and TRBJ1-2, is DTAVSQTPKYLVTQMGNDKSIKCEQNLGHDTMYWYKQDSKKFLKIMFSYNNKELIINETVPNRFSPKSPDKAHLNLHINSLELGDSAVYFCASSPFLQGAPGYGYTFGSGTRLTVV.

The V call is TRBV18, the J call TRBJ2-2. Germline V gene sequence: CDR1 KGHSH, CDR2 LQKENI. The CDR3 contains 15 residues. The CDR3 sequence is CASSPQRGNTGELFF. Variable domain in full (rest from reference TRBV18 and TRBJ2-2): NAGVMQNPRHLVRRRGQEARLRCSPMKGHSHVYWYRQLPEEGLKFMVYLQKENIIDESGMPKERFSAEFPKEGPSILRIQQVVRGDSAAYFCASSPQRGNTGELFFGEGSRLTVL.

The rearrangement joins TRBV23-1 to TRBJ2-1; the D call from TCRdb, TRBD1, cannot be confirmed without DNA. TRBV23-1 is labeled an ORF, and its function is uncertain. There are 15 residues in the CDR3. CDR3 in amino acids: CASSKGTPSYNEQFF.

The CDR3 sequence: CASSPVLAGVSQAGELFF. The rearrangement uses TRBV18 and TRBJ2-2; TCRdb outputs TRBD2, but without DNA this stays unchecked. Germline V gene sequence: CDR1 KGHSH, CDR2 LQKENI. The CDR3 has 18 residues.

The chain recombines TRBV5-1 with TRBJ1-6; the D gene TCRdb calls, TRBD1, cannot be checked with no DNA. This CDR3 has 14 residues. The germline V gene has CDR1 SGHRS and CDR2 YFSETQ. CDR3 protein: CASSAGQENSPLHF.

The V call is TRBV20-1, the J call TRBJ1-6. The CDR3 totals 16 residues. Germline values: CDR1 DFQATT, CDR2 SNEGSKA (reference sequence). The CDR3 spells CSPYSISLEWSSPLHF.

The V and J genes are TRBV6-1 and TRBJ2-2; TCRdb reports TRBD1, a call that lacks DNA to check it against. The V gene's germline CDR1 is MNHNS and CDR2 SASEGT. The CDR3 totals 17 residues. This CDR3 reads CASSRLRDRVSTGELFF.

The chain joins TRBV7-9 to TRBJ1-1. The CDR3 is 14 residues long. CDR1 and CDR2 from the germline V gene are SEHNR and FQNEAQ (reference sequence). The CDR3 here is CASSLARVNTEAFF.

J is TRBJ2-5 and V is TRBV12-3 or TRBV12-4. The CDR3 covers 14 residues. CDR3 residues: CASSLNSYQETQYF.

The chain joins TRBV7-2 to TRBJ2-7; the D call from TCRdb, TRBD1, cannot be confirmed without DNA. From germline, CDR1 is SGHTA and CDR2 FQGNSA. This CDR3 has 13 residues. CDR3 region: CASSRQGYYEQYF.

The rearrangement links TRBV28 to TRBJ2-6; the TCRdb D gene call, TRBD1, has no DNA to confirm it. Germline V CDR1 and CDR2: MDHEN, SYDVKM. CDR3 length equals 17 residues. Here the CDR3 reads CASTLQGGPFGANVLTF.

Here the CDR3 reads CASSKSREGLFF. The rearrangement joins TRBV5-1 to TRBJ2-2; without DNA, the TCRdb call of TRBD1 cannot be checked. This CDR3 spans 12 amino acids. The germline V gene encodes CDR1 SGHRS and CDR2 YFSETQ.

The chain carries TRBV7-6 and TRBJ2-3. This CDR3 has 15 amino acids. CDR1 is SGHVS and CDR2 is FNYEAQ in the germline V gene. The CDR3 spells CASSLWATVSDTQYF.

The chain has TRBV20-1 and TRBJ1-1; TCRdb's D call, TRBD1, is unchecked because there is no DNA. The CDR3 is made up of 15 amino acids. The germline gives CDR1 DFQATT, CDR2 SNEGSKA (reference sequence). CDR3 region: CSARVAGGLNTEAFF.

CDR3 in amino acids: CASSPTLGDTQYF. The rearrangement uses TRBV5-1 and TRBJ2-3; no DNA is available, so the TRBD1 call from TCRdb remains unchecked. The CDR3 runs to 13 residues. In germline, CDR1 is SGHRS, CDR2 YFSETQ.

This chain joins TRBV25-1 and TRBJ2-5; TCRdb reports TRBD2, a call that lacks DNA to check it against. Looked up from germline, CDR1 is MGHDK and CDR2 is SYGVNS. This CDR3 contains 17 residues. This CDR3 is CASSEKGGTSGEETQYF. The full variable domain, rest sourced from reference TRBV25-1 and TRBJ2-5, is EADIYQTPRYLVIGTGKKITLECSQTMGHDKMYWYQQDPGMELHLIHYSYGVNSTEKGDLSSESTVSRIRTEHFPLTLESARPSHTSQYLCASSEKGGTSGEETQYFGPGTRLLVL.

The chain is built from TRBV20-1 and TRBJ2-1; checking the TCRdb D call of TRBD1 is not possible without DNA. CDR1 DFQATT and CDR2 SNEGSKA come from the germline V gene (reference sequence). The CDR3 is 11 residues long. CDR3 protein: CSSPLGDEQFF.

V is TRBV27 and J is TRBJ2-7; TCRdb selects TRBD1, and the lack of DNA leaves this call unchecked. CDR3 length: 15 amino acids. Germline CDR1 reads MNHEY; CDR2 reads SMNVEV (reference sequence). This CDR3 reads CASSLWDRVPYEQYF.

The chain is built from TRBV24-1 and TRBJ2-7; TCRdb proposes TRBD1, but this gene call is untestable without DNA. CDR1 and CDR2 from the germline V gene are KGHDR and SFDVKD. CDR3 size: 14 residues. The CDR3: CATSDPTGAGEQYF.

The chain recombines TRBV25-1 with TRBJ1-2; the D call of TRBD1 rests on TCRdb alone, since no DNA is present to check it. Germline V gene sequence: CDR1 MGHDK, CDR2 SYGVNS. The CDR3 runs to 15 residues. CDR3 residues: CASSEGTGTVYGYTF.

V usage is TRBV27 and J usage is TRBJ2-7. The CDR3 covers 16 residues. Germline CDR1 and CDR2: MNHEY and SMNVEV (reference sequence). The CDR3 reads CASSLSIDFGLYEQYF.

This chain joins TRBV20-1 and TRBJ2-5; TCRdb names TRBD2, which stays unverified in the absence of DNA. Germline-derived CDR1 and CDR2 are DFQATT and SNEGSKA (reference sequence). The CDR3 length is 14 residues. CDR3 sequence reads: CSARGLEYQETQYF.

The J gene is TRBJ2-1, the V gene TRBV7-8. There are 14 residues in the CDR3. CDR1 is SGHVS and CDR2 is FQNEAQ in the germline V gene. The CDR3 loop reads CASLERGSYNEQFF.

The chain links TRBV5-6 to TRBJ2-2; checking the TCRdb D call of TRBD2 is not possible without DNA. The CDR3 loop spans 14 amino acids. The germline gives CDR1 SGHDT, CDR2 YYEEEE. The CDR3 protein is CASSFQREAGELFF.

The chain recombines TRBV19 with TRBJ2-1; no DNA is available, so the TRBD2 call from TCRdb remains unchecked. Germline V CDR1 and CDR2: LNHDA, SQIVND (reference sequence). The CDR3 is 13 residues long. This CDR3 reads CASRGLAGHEQFF.